One and the same sample provided the 8 T cell receptor beta chains below, sequenced in a study of PD-1 blockade in classical Hodgkin lymphoma (dated by TCRdb to about 2020). Libraries came from the immunoSEQ multiplex PCR assay. TCRdb carries this immuneACCESS record with in-frame sequences only. Its versions omit some clonotypes, under half of them owing to an unresolved V gene in the studies checked, with the rest unexplained. This sample comprises tens of thousands of clones, around nine tenths of them detected only once. The ten largest clonotypes hold 8% to 10% of the sample. The sample's time point label, decoded: cycle 1 day 1 (C1D1), immediately before nivolumab initiation. Relapse after autologous stem cell transplantation had occurred in all trial patients, and cohorts A, B and C were distinguished by prior brentuximab vedotin exposure. The sample in question was peripheral blood mononuclear cells (PBMCs), obtained at baseline. Source of these receptors: a human donor with classical Hodgkin lymphoma.

The CDR3 reads CASRVGLNTEAFF. CDR3 sequence (DNA): TGTGCCAGCAGGGTTGGATTGAACACTGAAGCTTTCTTT. The chain combines TRBV2 with TRBJ1-1; D is unresolved. The CDR3 loop spans 13 amino acids. Trimming removed 6 bases at V and 0 bases at J, with 8 bases between. Per germline, CDR1 SNHLY and CDR2 FYNNEI.

The genes are TRBV5-4 and TRBJ2-1, with 8 bases identical to TRBD2. CDR3 length: 15 amino acids. From germline, CDR1 is SGHNT and CDR2 YYREEE (reference sequence). The trim removed 0 bases at V and 2 bases at J, leaving 1 base unmatched. The CDR3 DNA reads TGTGCCAGCAGCTTGGCGGGGGGGGCCTACAATGAGCAGTTCTTC. This gives the protein CASSLAGGAYNEQFF.

The J gene is TRBJ2-2, the V gene TRBV9; D is perhaps TRBD2 (5 bases). V was cut by 6 bases and J by 0 bases, with 12 bases left in between. This CDR3 spans 15 amino acids. Germline CDR1 reads SGDLS; CDR2 reads YYNGEE. This chain's CDR3 is CASNAGNTNTGELFF. DNA for the CDR3: TGTGCCAGCAACGCCGGGAATACGAACACCGGGGAGCTGTTTTTT.

The chain combines TRBV19 with TRBJ2-1, with 7 bases matching TRBD1. Germline trimming cut 5 bases from V and 7 bases from J; bases unmatched to any gene: 8. The CDR3 consists of 14 residues. From germline, CDR1 is LNHDA and CDR2 SQIVND (reference sequence). The CDR3 region has the DNA TGTGCCAGTAGTCGCCGACAGGGTCTTAATGAGCAGTTCTTC. It is translated as CASSRRQGLNEQFF.

V usage is TRBV2 and J usage is TRBJ2-7, with D perhaps matching TRBD1 (7 bases). V lost 7 bases and J lost 5, with 21 bases in between. This CDR3 is built from 15 residues. Germline CDR1 SNHLY, CDR2 FYNNEI. CDR3 sequence reads: CASTLMTAGGNEQYF. DNA for the CDR3: TGTGCCAGCACCCTGATGACGGCAGGGGGGAACGAGCAGTACTTC.

The chain recombines TRBV7-9 with TRBJ2-3; tentatively, D is TRBD2 (6 bases). From germline, CDR1 is SEHNR and CDR2 FQNEAQ (reference sequence). The V end lost 7 bases, the J end lost 4 bases, and 15 bases lay between the germline ends. This CDR3 region has 14 residues. DNA for the CDR3: TGTGCCAGCACCCGCCGGGAGTCAGCAGATACGCAGTATTTT. Amino acids: CASTRRESADTQYF.

The chain employs TRBV2 and TRBJ1-1; 9 bases align to TRBD1. Unmatched junction bases numbered 8, after V lost 7 bases and J lost 8 bases. The germline V gene has CDR1 SNHLY and CDR2 FYNNEI. The CDR3 covers 13 residues. The CDR3 region is CASIWDRDFEAFF. CDR3 DNA sequence: TGTGCCAGCATCTGGGACAGGGATTTCGAAGCTTTCTTT.

The chain joins TRBV15 to TRBJ2-5; D is ambiguous. The CDR3 sequence is 14 residues long. The germline V gene has CDR1 LNHNV and CDR2 YYDKDF (reference sequence). The ends were cut back, 4 bases at V and 5 bases at J, with 14 bases in the middle. CDR3 protein: CATSKVRVSETQYF. Here the CDR3 DNA reads TGTGCCACCAGCAAGGTCCGGGTTTCGGAGACCCAGTACTTC.